This TCR beta chain stems from a study of cytomegalovirus exposure and HLA in healthy donors. Study summary: Most donors, roughly 77% of around 400 genotyped, fell in the Caucasian-associated ancestry cluster.

A remark on this clone: The antigen is unknown.

Study outcomes and limitations: TRBV6-2, TRBV6-3 and other indistinguishable V segments were excluded. Data from an earlier analysis indicated that most TCR beta V segments were productive either about 87% or about 30% of the time.

Each donor was healthy, and each was a bone marrow donor. The V gene's germline CDR1 is SGHRS and CDR2 YFSETQ. The CDR3 extends over 16 amino acids. Germline trimming cut 3 bases from V and 1 base from J; bases unmatched to any gene: 6. PCR amplification relied on 60 Vbeta primers (plus 13 Jbeta primers). Sequencing used immunoSEQ multiplex PCR; TCRdb keeps in-frame clones, though not all of them. The sample contains more than 140,000 clones, about 64% of which appear only once. J is TRBJ2-7 and V is TRBV5-1, with 11 bases fitting TRBD2. The TCR sequence derives from a woman between 25 and 40 years old in good health and CMV-seropositive. The source material was PBMCs. The CDR3 DNA is TGCGCCAGCAGCTGGGCGACTAGCGGGAATTCCTACGAGCAGTACTTC. Amino acids: CASSWATSGNSYEQYF.